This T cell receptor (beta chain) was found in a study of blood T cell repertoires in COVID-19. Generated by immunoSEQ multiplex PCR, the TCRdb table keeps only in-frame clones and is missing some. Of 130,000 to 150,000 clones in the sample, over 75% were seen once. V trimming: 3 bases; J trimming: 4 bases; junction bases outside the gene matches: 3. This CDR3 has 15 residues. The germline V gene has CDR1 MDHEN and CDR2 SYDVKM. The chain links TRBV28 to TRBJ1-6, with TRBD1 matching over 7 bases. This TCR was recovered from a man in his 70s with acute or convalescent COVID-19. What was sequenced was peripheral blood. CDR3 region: CASSLPQGYNSPLHF. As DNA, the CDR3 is TGTGCCAGCAGTTTGCCACAGGGGTATAATTCACCCCTCCACTTT.